These 17 T cell receptor beta chains originate from one sample sequenced in a study of identical twins. TCRdb re-called the 5' RACE reads through MiXCR, storing one row per CDR3 protein. The sample holds 690,000 or so distinct CDR3 sequences, 8% to 9% seen once. The data also belong to a second study, concerning yellow fever vaccine responses in identical twins.

Specimen: PBMCs. The receptor source for this set is a woman aged 18 to 35 in good health.

This clonotype came up many times. The chain links TRBV2 to TRBJ2-5, with a weak D call TRBD1 (6 bases). CDR1 and CDR2 (germline): SNHLY, FYNNEI. CDR3 length: 13 residues. The ends were cut back, 6 bases at V and 2 bases at J, with 10 bases in the middle. CDR3: CASRRTEQETQYF. The DNA of the CDR3 is TGTGCCAGCAGGCGGACAGAACAAGAGACCCAGTACTTC.

This rearrangement joins TRBV4-2 to TRBJ2-7; D perhaps matches TRBD2 (6 bases). From germline, CDR1 is LGHNA and CDR2 YNFKEQ. The CDR3 is 15 amino acids. V was trimmed by 3 bases and J by 0 bases, leaving 12 bases between them. CDR3 nucleotide sequence: TGTGCCAGCAGCCAGCCGGGACTTAGCTCCTACGAGCAGTACTTC. Its translation: CASSQPGLSSYEQYF.

The table lists this clonotype with a few counts. The chain links TRBV18 to TRBJ2-7; a possible D gene is TRBD2 (5 bases). There are 16 residues in the CDR3. CDR1 and CDR2 (germline): KGHSH, LQKENI. Between the trimmed V and J ends, which lost 0 bases and 2 bases, there was a span of 14 bases. The CDR3 DNA is TGTGCCAGCTCACCACCAAGCCGGACTTTCGCCTACGAGCAGTACTTC. This codes for CASSPPSRTFAYEQYF.

This chain links TRBV29-1 with TRBJ2-1; possible D gene TRBD1, 5 bases. Per germline, CDR1 SQVTM and CDR2 ANQGSEA. The CDR3 is made up of 14 amino acids. Trimming cost V 7 bases and J 0 bases, with 13 bases left between them. This CDR3 is CSAPLTDSYNEQFF. Written as DNA, the CDR3 is TGCAGCGCCCCTTTGACAGACTCCTACAATGAGCAGTTCTTC.

Many counts were recorded for this clonotype. V is TRBV5-1 and J is TRBJ2-7; D is possibly TRBD2 (6 bases). The length of the CDR3 is 13 residues. Germline CDR1 is SGHRS and CDR2 is YFSETQ. V was pared by 0 bases and J by 4 bases, with 8 bases between. Here the CDR3 DNA reads TGCGCCAGCAGCTTGGCGAGCGGGTACGAGCAGTACTTC. Residues: CASSLASGYEQYF.

V and J are TRBV7-2 and TRBJ2-7; 7 nucleotides match TRBD2. The V and J ends lost 5 bases and 0 bases, in that order; junction bases with no gene match: 7. The CDR3 totals 15 residues. CDR1 is SGHTA and CDR2 is FQGNSA in the germline V gene. CDR3 in amino acids: CASSESGASSYEQYF. The CDR3 DNA sequence: TGTGCCAGCAGCGAAAGCGGGGCCAGCTCCTACGAGCAGTACTTC. Full variable domain (outside the CDR3, taken from reference TRBV7-2 and TRBJ2-7): GAGVSQSPSNKVTEKGKDVELRCDPISGHTALYWYRQSLGQGLEFLIYFQGNSAPDKSGLPSDRFSAERTGGSVSTLTIQRTQQEDSAVYLCASSESGASSYEQYFGPGTRLTVT.

This clonotype was picked up a small number of times. The rearrangement uses TRBV5-6 and TRBJ2-2; D ambiguous. This CDR3 has 14 residues. The V end lost 2 bases, the J end lost 4 bases, and 9 bases lay between the germline ends. Germline loops: CDR1 SGHDT, CDR2 YYEEEE. The CDR3 sequence is CASSFSSVTGELFF. Here the CDR3 DNA reads TGTGCCAGCAGCTTTTCAAGCGTCACCGGGGAGCTGTTTTTT.

This sequence joins TRBV24-1 and TRBJ2-3; no definite D call. The V end was cut by 1 base, the J end by 3 bases, with 7 bases between. This CDR3 comprises 14 residues. CDR1 is KGHDR, CDR2 SFDVKD, per germline. The CDR3 DNA is TGTGCCACCAGTGATTTACATGTTACAGATACGCAGTATTTT. Translated, it gives CATSDLHVTDTQYF.

There are many counts of this clonotype. The rearrangement uses TRBV6-1 and TRBJ1-5; the D gene is possibly TRBD1 (5 bases). Germline V gives CDR1 MNHNS, CDR2 SASEGT. The CDR3 sequence is 18 residues long. V lost 6 bases, J lost 0 bases, and 21 bases lay in between. As DNA, the CDR3 is TGTGCCAGCAGAACCCCTGAATCGGGGGGGTATAGCAATCAGCCCCAGCATTTT. This sequence encodes CASRTPESGGYSNQPQHF.

The table lists this clonotype with a count of one. This may arise from a read error, as a much more abundant clone is one base away. The chain carries TRBV7-9 and TRBJ2-7; D is uncertain. Trimming left V 4 bases short and J 0 bases short, with 13 bases between. Germline values: CDR1 SEHNR, CDR2 FQNEAQ (reference sequence). The CDR3 contains 15 residues. The CDR3 sequence is CASSSPTVTSYEQYF. In DNA form, the CDR3 reads TGTGCCAGCAGCTCACCGACCGTAACCTCCTACGAGCAGTACTTC.

The CDR3 spells CASSSTGPLDYGYTF. CDR3 coding DNA: TGTGCCAGCAGCTCGACAGGCCCTTTGGACTATGGCTACACCTTC. J is TRBJ1-2 and V is TRBV7-9, with D possibly TRBD1 on 6 matching bases. This CDR3 has 15 residues. Germline V CDR1 and CDR2: SEHNR, FQNEAQ (reference sequence). Deletions cut 4 bases from V and 3 bases from J, with 15 bases between.

Only a few counts were recorded for this clonotype. The rearrangement joins TRBV5-1 to TRBJ1-3; tentatively, D is TRBD1 (6 bases). V lost 4 bases and J 0 bases, leaving 14 bases between the germline ends. The CDR3 runs to 16 residues. Per the germline V gene, CDR1 is SGHRS and CDR2 is YFSETQ. For the CDR3, the DNA is TGCGCCAGCAGCCCGGGACACCCAAACTCTGGAAACACCATATATTTT. The encoded protein is CASSPGHPNSGNTIYF.

There are a few counts of this clonotype. The chain is built from TRBV20-1 and TRBJ2-3, with TRBD2 identical over 13 bases. The junction had 12 bases not matched to a gene; V was cut back by 5 bases and J by 4 bases. The CDR3 spans 17 residues. Germline CDR1 is DFQATT and CDR2 is SNEGSKA (reference sequence). The CDR3 DNA sequence: TGCAGTGCTGAACTAGCGGGGGGGCCATACGGGCCAGATACGCAGTATTTT. Translating it yields CSAELAGGPYGPDTQYF.

The chain is built from TRBV28 and TRBJ2-3, with D unresolved. The CDR3 covers 11 residues. The V end was cut by 4 bases, the J end by 7 bases, with 6 bases between. Germline V CDR1 and CDR2: MDHEN, SYDVKM. The CDR3 DNA is TGTGCCAGCAGTTCTCCGCATACGCAGTATTTT. This sequence encodes CASSSPHTQYF.

The chain combines TRBV6-2 or TRBV6-3 with TRBJ2-7, with TRBD2 identical over 7 bases. Germline V lookup: CDR1 MNHEY, CDR2 SVGEGT. Trimming at V came to 7 bases and at J to 6 bases, leaving 12 bases not matched to a gene. This CDR3 spans 14 amino acids. For the CDR3, the DNA is TGTGCCAGCACCGAGAGGGAGGGTTGGGGCGAGCAGTACTTC. As protein: CASTEREGWGEQYF.

This clonotype occurred a few times. The chain carries TRBV10-3 and TRBJ2-7; no reliable D call. The V gene's germline CDR1 is ENHRY and CDR2 SYGVKD. Trimming took 2 bases from V and 4 from J, leaving 9 bases between them. This CDR3 is 13 amino acids long. CDR3 nucleotides: TGTGCCATCAGTGAGCCTCCATGGTACGAGCAGTACTTC. It translates to CAISEPPWYEQYF.

The V call is TRBV3-1, the J call TRBJ2-1, with 8 bases matching TRBD2. The germline gives CDR1 LGHDT, CDR2 YNNKEL (reference sequence). This CDR3 region has 19 residues. After removal of 1 base from V and 0 bases from J, the junction contained 11 bases not matched to a gene. CDR3 DNA sequence: TGTGCCAGCAGCCAAGTGGCGGGAGGCAACTTATACTCCTACAATGAGCAGTTCTTC. Protein product: CASSQVAGGNLYSYNEQFF.